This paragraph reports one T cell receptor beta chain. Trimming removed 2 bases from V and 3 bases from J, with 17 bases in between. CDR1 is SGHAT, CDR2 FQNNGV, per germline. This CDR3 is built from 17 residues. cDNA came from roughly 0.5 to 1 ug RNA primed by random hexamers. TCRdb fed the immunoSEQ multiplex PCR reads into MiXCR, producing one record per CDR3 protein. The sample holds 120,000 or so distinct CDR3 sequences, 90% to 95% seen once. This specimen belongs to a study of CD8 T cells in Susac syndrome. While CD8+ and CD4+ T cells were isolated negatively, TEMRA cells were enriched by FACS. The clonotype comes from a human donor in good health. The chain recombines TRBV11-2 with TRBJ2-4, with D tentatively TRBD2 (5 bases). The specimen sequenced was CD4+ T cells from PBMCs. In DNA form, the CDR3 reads TGTGCCAGCAGCTTAAACGGTTTTACTAGAGGCAAAAACATTCAGTACTTC. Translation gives CASSLNGFTRGKNIQYF. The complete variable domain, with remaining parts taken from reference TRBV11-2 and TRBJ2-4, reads EAGVAQSPRYKIIEKRQSVAFWCNPISGHATLYWYQQILGQGPKLLIQFQNNGVVDDSQLPKDRFSAERLKGVDSTLKIQPAKLEDSAVYLCASSLNGFTRGKNIQYFGAGTRLSVL.